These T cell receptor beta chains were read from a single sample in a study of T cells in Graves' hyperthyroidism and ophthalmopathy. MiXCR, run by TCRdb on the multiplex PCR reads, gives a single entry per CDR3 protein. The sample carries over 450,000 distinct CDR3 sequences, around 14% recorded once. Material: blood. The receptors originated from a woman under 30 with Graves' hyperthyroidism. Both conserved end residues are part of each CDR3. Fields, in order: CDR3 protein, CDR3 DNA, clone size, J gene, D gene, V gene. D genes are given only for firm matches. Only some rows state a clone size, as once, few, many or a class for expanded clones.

CDR3: CASSFRGFRNEQFF
DNA: TGTGCCAGCAGTTTCAGGGGGTTTAGAAATGAGCAGTTCTTC
size: -
J: TRBJ2-1
D: TRBD1
V: TRBV12-3/TRBV12-4

CDR3: CASSRQGASSGEKLFF
DNA: TGTGCCAGCAGTCGACAGGGGGCGTCTAGTGGGGAAAAACTGTTTTTT
size: -
J: TRBJ1-4
D: TRBD1
V: TRBV12-3/TRBV12-4

CDR3: CASSENLETQYF
DNA: TGTGCCAGCAGTGAGAACCTTGAGACCCAGTACTTC
size: many
J: TRBJ2-5
D: -
V: TRBV12-3/TRBV12-4

CDR3: CASSLEMDKSGYTF
DNA: TGCGCCAGCAGCTTAGAAATGGACAAGAGTGGCTACACCTTC
size: -
J: TRBJ1-2
D: -
V: TRBV5-1

CDR3: CASSQEGGTSGRARYEQYF
DNA: TGCGCCAGCAGCCAAGAAGGCGGGACTAGCGGGAGGGCCCGCTACGAGCAGTACTTC
size: -
J: TRBJ2-7
D: TRBD2
V: TRBV4-1

CDR3: CASSLDFPYNEQFF
DNA: TGTGCCAGCAGCTTGGACTTCCCCTACAATGAGCAGTTCTTC
size: many
J: TRBJ2-1
D: -
V: TRBV5-5

CDR3: CASSVRTGVGYGYTF
DNA: TGTGCCAGCAGTGTAAGGACAGGGGTGGGCTATGGCTACACCTTC
size: many
J: TRBJ1-2
D: TRBD1
V: TRBV27

CDR3: CSVEVRDRRGTHNEQFF
DNA: TGCAGCGTTGAAGTACGGGACCGAAGAGGCACACACAATGAGCAGTTCTTC
size: many
J: TRBJ2-1
D: -
V: TRBV29-1

CDR3: CASSLVGGRNQPQHF
DNA: TGTGCCAGCAGCTTAGTCGGGGGCAGGAATCAGCCCCAGCATTTT
size: many
J: TRBJ1-5
D: -
V: TRBV11-1

CDR3: CASSPSNNEAFF
DNA: TGTGCCAGCAGCCCGAGCAATAATGAAGCTTTCTTT
size: many
J: TRBJ1-1
D: -
V: TRBV12-3/TRBV12-4

CDR3: CASSQDGDRDEKLFF
DNA: TGCGCCAGCAGCCAAGATGGGGACAGGGACGAAAAACTGTTTTTT
size: -
J: TRBJ1-4
D: TRBD1
V: TRBV4-1

CDR3: CASSFSPAGRNEQFF
DNA: TGTGCCAGCAGCTTCAGTCCAGCGGGCCGCAATGAGCAGTTCTTC
size: once
J: TRBJ2-1
D: -
V: TRBV7-2

CDR3: CASRPNLAGVPNEQFF
DNA: TGTGCCAGCAGACCAAATTTAGCGGGAGTTCCCAATGAGCAGTTCTTC
size: -
J: TRBJ2-1
D: TRBD2
V: TRBV11-3

CDR3: CAWETQGGTDTQYF
DNA: TGTGCCTGGGAGACCCAAGGTGGTACAGATACGCAGTATTTT
size: -
J: TRBJ2-3
D: -
V: TRBV30

CDR3: CASSEDEAGGSDTQYF
DNA: TGTGCCAGCAGTGAGGACGAAGCGGGAGGCTCAGATACGCAGTATTTT
size: -
J: TRBJ2-3
D: TRBD2
V: TRBV6-1

CDR3: CASSQDVSRGANEQFF
DNA: TGCGCCAGCAGCCAAGATGTTAGTAGAGGGGCCAATGAGCAGTTCTTC
size: -
J: TRBJ2-1
D: -
V: TRBV13

CDR3: CASTRSGNTIYF
DNA: TGTGCCAGCACGCGCTCTGGAAACACCATATATTTT
size: many
J: TRBJ1-3
D: -
V: TRBV12-3/TRBV12-4

CDR3: CASSLAPSTDTQYF
DNA: TGTGCCAGCAGTCTAGCGCCTAGCACAGATACGCAGTATTTT
size: many
J: TRBJ2-3
D: -
V: TRBV27

CDR3: CASSEKGTGSSSYNEQFF
DNA: TGTGCCAGCAGTGAAAAGGGGACAGGCTCGAGCTCCTACAATGAGCAGTTCTTC
size: -
J: TRBJ2-1
D: TRBD1
V: TRBV6-4

CDR3: CASSFGSGRYEQFF
DNA: TGCGCCAGCAGCTTCGGTAGCGGGAGGTATGAGCAGTTCTTC
size: many
J: TRBJ2-1
D: TRBD2
V: TRBV5-1

CDR3: CASSQGHVTSGRAADTQYF
DNA: TGTGCCAGCAGCCAGGGCCATGTGACTAGCGGGAGGGCCGCAGATACGCAGTATTTT
size: few
J: TRBJ2-3
D: TRBD2
V: TRBV4-2

CDR3: CASSELSHSNQPQHF
DNA: TGTGCCAGCAGTGAACTGAGTCATAGCAATCAGCCCCAGCATTTT
size: many
J: TRBJ1-5
D: -
V: TRBV2

CDR3: CASSLETSGSRVGADTQYF
DNA: TGTGCCAGCAGCTTAGAGACTAGCGGGAGTCGGGTCGGCGCAGATACGCAGTATTTT
size: -
J: TRBJ2-3
D: TRBD2
V: TRBV7-2

CDR3: CASSEYVGTGELFF
DNA: TGTGCCAGCAGTGAATATGTTGGCACCGGGGAGCTGTTTTTT
size: many
J: TRBJ2-2
D: -
V: TRBV25-1

CDR3: CASSPGQQQFF
DNA: TGTGCCAGCAGCCCCGGACAACAGCAGTTCTTC
size: many
J: TRBJ2-1
D: -
V: TRBV7-3

CDR3: CATSDNLDEQYF
DNA: TGTGCCACCAGTGATAATCTGGACGAGCAGTACTTC
size: many
J: TRBJ2-7
D: -
V: TRBV24-1

CDR3: CASSLLGRGPHIDEQFF
DNA: TGCGCCAGCAGCTTGCTCGGGAGGGGGCCCCATATCGATGAGCAGTTCTTC
size: many
J: TRBJ2-1
D: -
V: TRBV5-1

CDR3: CASSRGTPSTDTQYF
DNA: TGTGCCAGCAGTCGTGGCACGCCAAGCACAGATACGCAGTATTTT
size: many
J: TRBJ2-3
D: -
V: TRBV12-3/TRBV12-4

CDR3: CASSLAVGGGKEKLFF
DNA: TGTGCCAGCAGCTTAGCTGTAGGGGGCGGGAAGGAAAAACTGTTTTTT
size: few
J: TRBJ1-4
D: TRBD1
V: TRBV7-2

CDR3: CASSYLEPAGDDTDTQYF
DNA: TGTGCCAGCAGTTACCTCGAGCCAGCGGGAGATGACACAGATACGCAGTATTTT
size: many
J: TRBJ2-3
D: TRBD2
V: TRBV6-5

CDR3: CAWSGTAAGFGYTF
DNA: TGTGCCTGGAGTGGGACGGCGGCGGGCTTCGGCTACACCTTC
size: once
J: TRBJ1-2
D: -
V: TRBV30

CDR3: CASSLRGTFF
DNA: TGTGCCAGCAGTCTCAGGGGGACTTTCTTT
size: few
J: TRBJ1-1
D: TRBD1
V: TRBV12-3/TRBV12-4

CDR3: CASSMVAAPAQFF
DNA: TGTGCCAGTAGTATGGTAGCGGCGCCGGCGCAGTTCTTC
size: few
J: TRBJ2-1
D: -
V: TRBV19

CDR3: CASKSRGLAGNNEQFF
DNA: TGTGCCAGTAAAAGTCGAGGACTAGCGGGGAACAATGAGCAGTTCTTC
size: few
J: TRBJ2-1
D: TRBD2
V: TRBV19

CDR3: CSAKGQGSSAYF
DNA: TGCAGTGCTAAAGGACAGGGGAGCTCGGCGTACTTC
size: -
J: TRBJ2-5
D: TRBD1
V: TRBV20-1

CDR3: CASRPGLASYNEQFF
DNA: TGTGCCAGTAGACCGGGACTAGCATCCTACAATGAGCAGTTCTTC
size: many
J: TRBJ2-1
D: TRBD2
V: TRBV19

CDR3: CASSYPRGFSGSAGELFF
DNA: TGTGCCAGCAGTTACCCGCGAGGGTTTAGCGGGAGCGCCGGGGAGCTGTTTTTT
size: many
J: TRBJ2-2
D: TRBD2
V: TRBV6-5

CDR3: CASSMGRTGEQYF
DNA: TGTGCCAGTAGTATGGGCAGAACCGGCGAGCAGTACTTC
size: many
J: TRBJ2-7
D: -
V: TRBV19

CDR3: CASSFRQYNEQFF
DNA: TGTGCCAGCAGTTTCCGACAGTACAATGAGCAGTTCTTC
size: many
J: TRBJ2-1
D: -
V: TRBV12-3/TRBV12-4

CDR3: CASSFRVSPGTDTQYF
DNA: TGTGCCAGCAGCTTTCGGGTTTCTCCCGGGACAGATACGCAGTATTTT
size: -
J: TRBJ2-3
D: -
V: TRBV11-2

CDR3: CASSIPEGIETQYF
DNA: TGTGCCAGCAGTATTCCCGAGGGGATTGAGACCCAGTACTTC
size: many
J: TRBJ2-5
D: -
V: TRBV12-3/TRBV12-4

CDR3: CASSHRLAGGYEQYF
DNA: TGCGCCAGCAGCCACCGACTAGCGGGAGGGTACGAGCAGTACTTC
size: -
J: TRBJ2-7
D: TRBD2
V: TRBV4-1

CDR3: CASRTTRDYEETQYF
DNA: TGTGCCAGCAGGACCACCCGGGACTATGAGGAGACCCAGTACTTC
size: many
J: TRBJ2-5
D: TRBD2
V: TRBV12-3/TRBV12-4

CDR3: CASTKGRLSSGANVLTF
DNA: TGTGCCAGCACCAAGGGACGGCTAAGCTCTGGGGCCAACGTCCTGACTTTC
size: many
J: TRBJ2-6
D: -
V: TRBV27

CDR3: CASSAGAGTNEQFF
DNA: TGTGCCAGCAGTGCGGGAGCTGGGACCAATGAGCAGTTCTTC
size: many
J: TRBJ2-1
D: -
V: TRBV2